This TCR beta chain emerged from a study of blood T cell repertoires in COVID-19. Across the study: Italy, Spain and the United States were the sources of the convalescent and acute COVID-19 samples. In each case, the material was cDNA or gDNA derived from T cells, B-cell-depleted T cells, or PBMCs.

In the source study's methods: Reference gene primer amplification gave nucleated cell count estimates. The assay was immunoSEQ multiplex PCR, and TCRdb's table has in-frame clones only and misses some. The V and J calls and the clone size are those of that table, but D and trimming were determined from the DNA. Among 200,000 to 250,000 clones listed, around nine tenths were seen once. Germline CDR1 and CDR2: SGHNT and YYREEE (reference sequence). This CDR3 spans 15 amino acids. V lost 6 bases, J lost 0 bases, and 10 bases lay in between. Sequencing was done on a sample of peripheral blood. The J gene is TRBJ2-6, the V gene TRBV5-4; D perhaps matches TRBD1 (5 bases). This sequence was found in a young man with active or convalescent COVID-19. CDR3 bases: TGTGCCAGCAACTTCCAGGGCTCTGGGGCCAACGTCCTGACTTTC. This translates into CASNFQGSGANVLTF.